This T cell receptor (beta chain) was observed in a study of blood T cell repertoires in COVID-19. About the research overall: PBMCs, B-cell-depleted T cells, or T cells provided the cDNA or gDNA that made up the material.

The CDR3 is 15 residues long. Germline loops: CDR1 MNHEY, CDR2 SVGAGI. Trimming left V 1 base short and J 3 bases short, with 9 bases between. Recruits, aged roughly 18 to 90 years, lived in 25 or so US areas. Participants reported their clinical history, and cohort assignment relied on those reports. This clone was seen more than once but under ten times. Method: immunoSEQ multiplex PCR; TCRdb's copy keeps in-frame clones and lacks some. Among around 220,000 clones listed, about 90% were seen once. The sequence came from a woman aged 50 to 60 with acute COVID-19. The chain couples TRBV6-5 to TRBJ2-2; possible D gene TRBD1, 5 bases. The sample comprised PBMCs or T cells enriched from blood (not recorded which). CDR3 residues: CASSYYGHHTGELFF. The CDR3 bases are TGTGCCAGCAGTTACTACGGACATCACACCGGGGAGCTGTTTTTT.